Presented here are 9 T cell receptor beta chains from one specimen sequenced in a study of read filtering for tumor transcriptome and immune sequencing. This library used roughly 0.4 ug RNA and molecular barcoded adaptors spanning alpha/delta and beta/gamma chains. TCRdb reanalysed the reads using MiXCR and keeps one entry per CDR3 protein. The top ten hold over 35% of the sample, which has about 46,000 distinct CDR3 sequences, around 21% seen once. The material sequenced was a population of CD138-negative cells sorted from bone marrow. The receptors stem from a donor older than 35 with multiple myeloma.

Details on this clonotype: Because it lacks the conserved phenylalanine or tryptophan at the end, this CDR3 is likely a read error. The chain couples TRBV7-9 to TRBJ2-3, with D maybe TRBD1 (6 bases). Trimming removed 3 bases at V and 4 bases at J, with 14 bases between. CDR3 size: 15 residues. Germline V CDR1 and CDR2: SEHNR, FQNEAQ (reference sequence). CDR3 in amino acids: CASSFPIGGADTQYS. Written as DNA, the CDR3 is TGTGCCAGCAGCTTCCCCATTGGGGGCGCAGATACGCAGTATTCT.

The DNA of the CDR3 is TGCAGCGTAGCCCAGACGGGCGGAGAGACCCAGTACTTC. Protein: CSVAQTGGETQYF. V gene TRBV29-1 combines with J gene TRBJ2-5; no reliable D call. Trimming took 6 bases from V and 4 from J, leaving 15 bases between them. Germline loops: CDR1 SQVTM, CDR2 ANQGSEA. CDR3 length equals 13 residues.

This clonotype appeared a few times. The rearrangement uses TRBV29-1 and TRBJ2-1; D might be TRBD2 (5 bases). Germline values: CDR1 SQVTM, CDR2 ANQGSEA. The V end was cut by 6 bases, the J end by 4 bases, with 13 bases between. The CDR3 is 13 residues long. The CDR3 loop is CSVASSGYNEQFF. In nucleotides, the CDR3 is TGCAGCGTCGCTTCCAGCGGATACAATGAGCAGTTCTTC.

With regard to this clonotype: Since a far larger clone is one base different, this is likely a read error. The chain carries TRBV7-9 and TRBJ1-1, with 12 positions matching TRBD1. The DNA end lines up better with TRBJ1-6; the J call may be wrong. This CDR3 has 15 residues. Germline V gene sequence: CDR1 SEHNR, CDR2 FQNEAQ (reference sequence). CDR3 nucleotides: TGTGCCAGCAGCTTGGGGACAGGGGGCGATCCACCCCTCCACTTT. Its translation is CASSLGTGGDPPLHF.

This clonotype was found many times. This CDR3 reads CASSAGGGSYNEQFF. The DNA of the CDR3 is TGTGCCAGCAGTGCGGGGGGGGGCTCCTACAATGAGCAGTTCTTC. The rearrangement links TRBV6-1 to TRBJ2-1, with 8 bases fitting TRBD2. Germline CDR1 is MNHNS and CDR2 is SASEGT. The V segment lost 4 bases and the J segment 0 bases; nucleotides outside the gene matches: 2. CDR3 length: 15 residues.

V is TRBV7-2 and J is TRBJ2-1; D unclear. This CDR3 has 13 residues. Germline V gene data show CDR1 as SGHTA and CDR2 as FQGNSA. V shed 3 bases and J shed 10 bases, with 13 bases lying between them. This CDR3 is CASSFLAMGEQFF. CDR3 nucleotides: TGTGCCAGCAGCTTCTTGGCAATGGGAGAGCAGTTCTTC.

The J gene is TRBJ1-5, the V gene TRBV19, with D maybe TRBD1 (5 bases). Germline V gene sequence: CDR1 LNHDA, CDR2 SQIVND (reference sequence). The CDR3 loop spans 12 amino acids. The germline V and J ends were trimmed by 8 bases and 7 bases, with 12 bases remaining between them. CDR3 sequence (DNA): TGTGCCAGTCAGGGCAGGGCACAGCCCCAGCATTTT. Amino acid sequence: CASQGRAQPQHF.

This clonotype was seen many times. The V gene is TRBV12-3 or TRBV12-4, the J gene TRBJ2-1; 7 nucleotides line up with TRBD1. CDR3 length: 13 amino acids. The V segment lost 5 bases and the J segment 9 bases; nucleotides outside the gene matches: 7. The CDR3 here is CASSDTGVSEQFF. The DNA of the CDR3 is TGTGCCAGCAGTGATACAGGGGTTAGTGAGCAGTTCTTC.

For this clonotype: This may stem from a read error, because a much larger clone lies one nucleotide away. The V and J genes are TRBV12-3 or TRBV12-4 and TRBJ2-5, with 7 positions matching TRBD1. The CDR3 length is 13 residues. This CDR3 is CASTQGVEEAQYF. The DNA for the CDR3 is TGTGCCAGCACCCAGGGGGTCGAAGAGGCCCAGTACTTC.